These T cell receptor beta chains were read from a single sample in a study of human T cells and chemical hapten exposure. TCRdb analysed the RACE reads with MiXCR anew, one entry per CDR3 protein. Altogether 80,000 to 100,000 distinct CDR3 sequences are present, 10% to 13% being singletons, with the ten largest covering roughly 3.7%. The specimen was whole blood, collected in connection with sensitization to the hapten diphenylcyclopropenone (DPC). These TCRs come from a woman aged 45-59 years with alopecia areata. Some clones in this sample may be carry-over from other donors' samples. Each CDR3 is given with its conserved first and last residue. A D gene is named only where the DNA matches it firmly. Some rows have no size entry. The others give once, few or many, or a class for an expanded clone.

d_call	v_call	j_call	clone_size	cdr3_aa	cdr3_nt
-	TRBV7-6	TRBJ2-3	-	CASSLDIGGVTDTQYF	TGTGCCAGCAGCTTAGACATCGGGGGAGTCACAGATACGCAGTATTTT
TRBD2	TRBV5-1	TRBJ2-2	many	CASSPRVAGGGTGELFF	TGCGCCAGCAGCCCACGAGTAGCGGGAGGTGGGACCGGGGAGCTGTTTTTT
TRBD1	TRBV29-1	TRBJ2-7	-	CSVSIRDRERRSSYEQYF	TGCAGCGTTTCCATCCGGGACAGGGAACGAAGGAGCTCCTACGAGCAGTACTTC
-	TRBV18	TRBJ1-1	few	CASSPGGLENTEAFF	TGTGCCAGCTCACCGGGGGGTTTGGAGAACACTGAAGCTTTCTTT
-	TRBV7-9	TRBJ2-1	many	CASSLDLAPEFF	TGTGCCAGCAGCTTAGATCTAGCCCCGGAGTTCTTC
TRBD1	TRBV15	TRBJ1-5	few	CATSRDRNNQPQHF	TGTGCCACCAGCCGGGACAGGAACAATCAGCCCCAGCATTTT
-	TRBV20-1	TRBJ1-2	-	CSASPPGPSYGYTF	TGCAGTGCTAGTCCCCCGGGACCGAGCTATGGCTACACCTTC
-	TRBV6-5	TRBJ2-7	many	CASSWRGATYGQYF	TGTGCCAGCAGTTGGCGGGGCGCTACCTACGGGCAGTACTTC
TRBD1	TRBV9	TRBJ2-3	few	CASSKRQGALADTQYF	TGTGCCAGCAGCAAACGACAGGGGGCGTTGGCAGATACGCAGTATTTT
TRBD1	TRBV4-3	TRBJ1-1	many	CASSQAGGGWGNTEAFF	TGCGCCAGCAGCCAAGCCGGAGGGGGCTGGGGGAACACTGAAGCTTTCTTT
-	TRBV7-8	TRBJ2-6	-	CASSKGGSSGANVLTF	TGTGCCAGCAGCAAAGGCGGGTCAAGTGGGGCCAACGTCCTGACTTTC
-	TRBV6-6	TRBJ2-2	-	CASSYTQGSTGELFF	TGTGCCAGCAGTTACACGCAGGGGTCCACCGGGGAGCTGTTTTTT
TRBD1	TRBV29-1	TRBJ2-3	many	CSVEDRGPADTQYF	TGCAGCGTTGAAGACAGGGGGCCCGCAGATACGCAGTATTTT
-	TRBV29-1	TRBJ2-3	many	CSVARNTDTQYF	TGCAGCGTTGCCAGGAACACAGATACGCAGTATTTT
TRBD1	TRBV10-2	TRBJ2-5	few	CASSGQGPGETQYF	TGCGCCAGCAGTGGACAGGGCCCAGGGGAGACCCAGTACTTC
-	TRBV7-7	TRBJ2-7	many	CASSPATSGEQYF	TGTGCTAGCAGCCCCGCTACTTCTGGAGAGCAGTACTTC
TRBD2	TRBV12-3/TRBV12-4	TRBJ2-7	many	CASSLASGASYEQYF	TGTGCCAGCAGTTTGGCGAGCGGGGCGTCCTACGAGCAGTACTTC
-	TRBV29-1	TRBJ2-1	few	CSVESPAAAIYNEQFF	TGCAGCGTTGAATCCCCCGCAGCCGCCATTTACAATGAGCAGTTCTTC
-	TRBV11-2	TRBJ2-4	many	CASSLTAGPSNIQYF	TGTGCCAGCAGCTTAACTGCGGGCCCTTCAAACATTCAGTACTTC
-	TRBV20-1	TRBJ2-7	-	CSARASFYEQYF	TGCAGTGCTAGGGCTTCCTTCTACGAGCAGTACTTC
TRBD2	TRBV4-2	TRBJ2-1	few	CASSQDPSGDNEQFF	TGTGCCAGCAGCCAAGACCCTAGCGGAGACAATGAGCAGTTCTTC
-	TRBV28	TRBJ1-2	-	CASSLDAYGYTF	TGTGCCAGCAGTTTGGATGCCTATGGCTACACCTTC
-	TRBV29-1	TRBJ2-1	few	CSHISQFYNEQFF	TGCAGCCACATATCCCAGTTCTACAATGAGCAGTTCTTC
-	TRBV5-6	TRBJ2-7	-	CASSSAGRIEQYF	TGTGCCAGCAGCTCGGCCGGGAGAATAGAGCAGTACTTC
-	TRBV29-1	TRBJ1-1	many	CSVADAGSAAFF	TGCAGCGTGGCGGACGCAGGATCGGCAGCTTTCTTT
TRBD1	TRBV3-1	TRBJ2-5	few	CASSQDHGTGVETQYF	TGTGCCAGCAGCCAAGATCACGGGACAGGGGTGGAGACCCAGTACTTC
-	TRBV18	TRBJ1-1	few	CASSPRQTGTEAFF	TGTGCCAGCTCACCACGCCAAACGGGGACTGAAGCTTTCTTT
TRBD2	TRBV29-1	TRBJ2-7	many	CSVGLAGGRQYF	TGCAGCGTCGGACTAGCGGGAGGAAGGCAGTACTTC
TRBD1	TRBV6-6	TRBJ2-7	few	CASSLGTVYTVF	TGTGCCAGCAGTCTCGGGACAGTATATACCGTCTTC
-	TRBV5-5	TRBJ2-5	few	CASSPGARETQYF	TGTGCCAGCAGCCCCGGGGCACGGGAGACCCAGTACTTC
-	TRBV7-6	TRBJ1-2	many	CASSSVPGPAKGYTF	TGTGCCAGCAGCTCCGTCCCCGGCCCGGCGAAAGGCTACACCTTC
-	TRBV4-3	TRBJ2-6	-	CASSQGLQEGKANVLIF	TGCGCCAGCAGCCAGGGGCTCCAAGAAGGGAAAGCCAACGTCCTGATTTTC
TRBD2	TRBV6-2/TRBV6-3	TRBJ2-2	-	CASSPRLAGGPNTGELFF	TGTGCCAGCAGTCCCCGACTAGCGGGAGGGCCGAACACCGGGGAGCTGTTTTTT
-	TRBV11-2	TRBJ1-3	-	CASSLAALSGNTIYF	TGTGCCAGCAGCTTAGCGGCGCTCTCTGGAAACACCATATATTTT
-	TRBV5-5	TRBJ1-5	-	CASGRQGIDPQHF	TGTGCCAGCGGGAGGCAGGGCATTGATCCCCAGCATTTT
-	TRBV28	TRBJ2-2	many	CASSLRQGRRELFF	TGTGCCAGCAGTTTGAGGCAGGGGAGGAGGGAGCTGTTTTTT
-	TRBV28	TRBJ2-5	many	CASSSRASVQETQYF	TGTGCCAGCAGTTCCAGGGCTAGCGTGCAAGAGACCCAGTACTTC
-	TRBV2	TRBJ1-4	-	CASSDASTNEKLFF	TGTGCCAGCAGCGACGCCTCAACTAATGAAAAACTGTTTTTT